The present T cell receptor beta chain was sequenced within a study of T cell responses to AZD1222 COVID-19 vaccine. Overall study results and limits: Spike as a whole was targeted by vaccine-associated CD4 TCRs, dominant at 160-218 and 743-854.

Remarks on this clone: Its antigen is not known.

From germline, CDR1 is SGHNT and CDR2 YYREEE (reference sequence). CDR3 length: 13 residues. V lost 0 bases and J 3 bases, leaving 7 bases between the germline ends. The protocol was immunoSEQ multiplex PCR, while the TCRdb copy is restricted to in-frame clones and leaves out a portion. The sample lists 110,000 to 150,000 clones, about 89% occurring once. The source of this sequence is an adult in good health. Sequenced material: peripheral blood, taken on day 0 of AZD1222 vaccination. The genes are TRBV5-4 and TRBJ2-7; D gene unclear. CDR3: CASSLGSLYEQYF. CDR3 bases: TGTGCCAGCAGCTTGGGCAGCCTCTACGAGCAGTACTTC.